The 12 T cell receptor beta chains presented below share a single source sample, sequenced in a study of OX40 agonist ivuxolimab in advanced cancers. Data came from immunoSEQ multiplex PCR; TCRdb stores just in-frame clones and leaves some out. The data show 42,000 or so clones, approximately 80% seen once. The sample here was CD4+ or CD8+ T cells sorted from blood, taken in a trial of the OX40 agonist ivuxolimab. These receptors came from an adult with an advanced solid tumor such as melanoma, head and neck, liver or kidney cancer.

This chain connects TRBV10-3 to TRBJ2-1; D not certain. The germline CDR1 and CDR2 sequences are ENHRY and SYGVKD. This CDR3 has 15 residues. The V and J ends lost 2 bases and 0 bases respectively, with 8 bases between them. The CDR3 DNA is TGTGCCATCAGTGAGGCAGATAGCTCCTACAATGAGCAGTTCTTC. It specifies CAISEADSSYNEQFF.

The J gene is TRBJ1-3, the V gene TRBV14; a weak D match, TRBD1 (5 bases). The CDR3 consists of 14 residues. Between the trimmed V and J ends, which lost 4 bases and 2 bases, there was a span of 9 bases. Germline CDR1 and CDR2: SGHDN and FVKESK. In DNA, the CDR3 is TGTGCCAGCAGCCGGGGGGTACCTGGAAACACCATATATTTT. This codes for CASSRGVPGNTIYF.

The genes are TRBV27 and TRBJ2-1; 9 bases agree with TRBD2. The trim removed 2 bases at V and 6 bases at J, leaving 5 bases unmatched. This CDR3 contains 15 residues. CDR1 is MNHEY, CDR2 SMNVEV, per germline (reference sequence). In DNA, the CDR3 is TGTGCCAGCAGTTTAAGTAGCGGGAGAGCCAATGAGCAGTTCTTC. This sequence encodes CASSLSSGRANEQFF.

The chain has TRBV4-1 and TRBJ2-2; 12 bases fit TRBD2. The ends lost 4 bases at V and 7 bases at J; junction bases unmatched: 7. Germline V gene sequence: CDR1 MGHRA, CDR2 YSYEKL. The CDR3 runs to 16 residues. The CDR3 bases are TGCGCCAGCAGCCCCGGACTAGCGGGATCTTTCGGGGAGCTGTTTTTT. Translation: CASSPGLAGSFGELFF.

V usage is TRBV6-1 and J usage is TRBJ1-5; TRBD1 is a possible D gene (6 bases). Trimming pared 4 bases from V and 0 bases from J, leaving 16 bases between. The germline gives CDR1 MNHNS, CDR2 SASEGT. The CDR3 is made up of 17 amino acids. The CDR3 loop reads CASSGGQGDYSNQPQHF. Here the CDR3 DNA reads TGTGCCAGCAGTGGGGGACAAGGGGATTATAGCAATCAGCCCCAGCATTTT.

This CDR3 is CASSPPGLDEQYF. The DNA of the CDR3 is TGTGCCAGCAGCCCGCCGGGACTAGACGAGCAGTACTTC. The chain combines TRBV7-9 with TRBJ2-7; 8 bases match TRBD2. Germline V gene data show CDR1 as SEHNR and CDR2 as FQNEAQ (reference sequence). The CDR3 consists of 13 residues. V gave up 5 bases and J gave up 5 bases; unmatched junction bases: 5.

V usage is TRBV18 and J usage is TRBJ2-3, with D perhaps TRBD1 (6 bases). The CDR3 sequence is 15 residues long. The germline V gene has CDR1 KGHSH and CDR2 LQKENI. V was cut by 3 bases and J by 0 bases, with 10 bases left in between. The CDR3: CASSPRDTSTDTQYF. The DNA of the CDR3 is TGTGCCAGCTCACCCCGGGACACGAGCACAGATACGCAGTATTTT.

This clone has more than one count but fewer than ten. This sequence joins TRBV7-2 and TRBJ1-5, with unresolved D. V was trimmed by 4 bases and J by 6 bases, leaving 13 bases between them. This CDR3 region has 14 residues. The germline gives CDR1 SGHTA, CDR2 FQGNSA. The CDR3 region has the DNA TGTGCCAGCAGCTCGAACAATCAGGTTCAGCCCCAGCATTTT. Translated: CASSSNNQVQPQHF.

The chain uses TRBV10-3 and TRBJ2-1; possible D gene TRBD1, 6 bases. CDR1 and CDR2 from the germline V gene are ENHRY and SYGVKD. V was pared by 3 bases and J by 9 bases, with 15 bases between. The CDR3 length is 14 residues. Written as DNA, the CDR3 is TGTGCCATCAGTGAAAATGACAGGAATTCTGAGCAGTTCTTC. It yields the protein CAISENDRNSEQFF.

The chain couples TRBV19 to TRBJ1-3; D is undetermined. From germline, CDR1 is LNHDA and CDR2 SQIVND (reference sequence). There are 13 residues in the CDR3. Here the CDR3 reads CATDGNSGNTIYF. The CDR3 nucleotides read TGTGCTACGGACGGAAACTCTGGAAACACCATATATTTT.

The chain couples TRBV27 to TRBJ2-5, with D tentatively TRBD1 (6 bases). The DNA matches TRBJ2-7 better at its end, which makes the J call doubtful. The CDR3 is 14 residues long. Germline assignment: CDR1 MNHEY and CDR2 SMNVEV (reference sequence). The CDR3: CASSLVRGAYEQYF. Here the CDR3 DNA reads TGTGCCAGCAGTTTAGTCAGGGGTGCCTACGAGCAGTACTTC.

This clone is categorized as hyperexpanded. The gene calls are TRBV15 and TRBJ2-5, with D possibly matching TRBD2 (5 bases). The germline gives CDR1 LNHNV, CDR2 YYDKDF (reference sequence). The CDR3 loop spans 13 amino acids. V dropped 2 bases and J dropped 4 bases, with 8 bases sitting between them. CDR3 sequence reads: CATSRLAGETQYF. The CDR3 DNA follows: TGTGCCACCAGCAGACTAGCTGGAGAGACCCAGTACTTC.